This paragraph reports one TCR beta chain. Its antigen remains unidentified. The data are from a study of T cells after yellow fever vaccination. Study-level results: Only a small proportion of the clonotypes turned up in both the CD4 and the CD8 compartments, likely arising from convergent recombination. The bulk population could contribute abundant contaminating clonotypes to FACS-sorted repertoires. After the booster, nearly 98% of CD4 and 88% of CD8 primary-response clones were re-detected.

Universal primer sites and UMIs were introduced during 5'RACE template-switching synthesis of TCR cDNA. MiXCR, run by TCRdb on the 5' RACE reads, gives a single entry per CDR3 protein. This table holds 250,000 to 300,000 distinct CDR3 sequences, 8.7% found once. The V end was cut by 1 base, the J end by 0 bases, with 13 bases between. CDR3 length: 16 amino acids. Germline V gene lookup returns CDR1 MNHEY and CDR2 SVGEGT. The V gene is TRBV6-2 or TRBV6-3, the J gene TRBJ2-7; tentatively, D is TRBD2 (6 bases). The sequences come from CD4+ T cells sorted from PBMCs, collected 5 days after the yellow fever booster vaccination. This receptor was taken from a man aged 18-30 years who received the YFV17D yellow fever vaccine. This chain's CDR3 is CASSYWAGSSSYEQYF. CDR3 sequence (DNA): TGTGCCAGCAGTTACTGGGCGGGGTCTAGCTCCTACGAGCAGTACTTC.